This T cell receptor beta chain was observed in a study of OX40 agonist ivuxolimab in advanced cancers. The assay was immunoSEQ multiplex PCR, and TCRdb's table has in-frame clones only and misses some. The repertoire holds approximately 61,000 clones, with roughly 90% as singletons. Germline CDR1 is SQVTM and CDR2 is ANQGSEA. With 7 bases removed from V and 5 bases from J, the gap between germline ends came to 17 bases. The CDR3 has 13 residues. The clonotype was recovered from an adult with an advanced solid tumor such as melanoma, head and neck, liver or kidney cancer. The source material was CD4+ or CD8+ T cells sorted from blood, sampled in a trial of the OX40 agonist ivuxolimab. This rearrangement joins TRBV29-1 to TRBJ1-2; D is undetermined. The CDR3 sequence is CSAGPLGLYGYTF. CDR3 sequence (DNA): TGCAGCGCTGGACCCTTAGGGCTATATGGCTACACCTTC.